This TCR beta chain is drawn from a study of blood T cell repertoires in COVID-19. This CDR3 spans 14 amino acids. Trimming at V came to 5 bases and at J to 5 bases, leaving 4 bases not matched to a gene. The germline gives CDR1 SQVTM, CDR2 ANQGSEA. Under the authors' procedure: From reference gene primer amplification, estimates of nucleated cell counts were derived. Clones were read by immunoSEQ multiplex PCR, and TCRdb kept only the in-frame ones, dropping some. Clonal size and the V and J genes are those of that table, whereas D and trimming came from the DNA. The repertoire holds about 38,000 clones, with around 91% as singletons.

Sequencing was performed on peripheral blood. V and J are TRBV29-1 and TRBJ2-3; TRBD2 matches 13 bases. This sequence originates from a man between 60 and 70 years old with active or convalescent COVID-19. Here the CDR3 reads CSVQRLAGGDTQYF. DNA for the CDR3: TGCAGCGTTCAAAGACTAGCGGGAGGAGATACGCAGTATTTT.